This T cell receptor beta chain stems from a study of T cells after yellow fever vaccination. Study-level background: When fractions had low cell numbers, they were prepared with SMART-Seq v4 Ultra Low Input.

This clonotype showed up just a few times. Its matching antigen is unknown. TCRdb fed the 5' RACE reads into MiXCR, producing one record per CDR3 protein. The top ten clones hold about 1% of a sample with about 230,000 distinct CDR3 sequences, 6.5% to 7.5% of them seen once. Germline CDR1 and CDR2: SGHRS and YFSETQ. With 4 bases clipped from V and 3 bases from J, the junction kept 11 bases outside the gene matches. The CDR3 runs 18 residues. Findings and caveats of the study: Booster samples showed a return of most primary-vaccination clones (around 95% CD4, approximately 85% CD8).

This sample comprised CD4+ T cells sorted from PBMCs, obtained on the day of the yellow fever booster vaccination. This TCR derives from a man aged 30 to 45 who received the YFV17D yellow fever vaccine. The V call is TRBV5-1, the J call TRBJ2-5; TRBD2 aligns across 14 bases. CDR3 amino acids: CASSRGPLGLAGEETQYF. The CDR3 DNA is TGCGCCAGCAGCCGGGGCCCTCTGGGACTAGCGGGGGAAGAGACCCAGTACTTC.